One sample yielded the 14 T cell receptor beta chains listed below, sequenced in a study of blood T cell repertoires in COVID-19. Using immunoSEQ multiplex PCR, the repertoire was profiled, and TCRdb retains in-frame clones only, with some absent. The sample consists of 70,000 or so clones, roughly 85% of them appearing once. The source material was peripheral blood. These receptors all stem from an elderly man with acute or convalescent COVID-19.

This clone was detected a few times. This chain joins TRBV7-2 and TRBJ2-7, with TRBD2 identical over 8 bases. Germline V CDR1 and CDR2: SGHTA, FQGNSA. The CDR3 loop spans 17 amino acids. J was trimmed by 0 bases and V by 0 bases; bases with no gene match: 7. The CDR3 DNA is TGTGCCAGCAGCTTAGCGCCGGGGGGGCAAGACTCCTACGAGCAGTACTTC. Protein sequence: CASSLAPGGQDSYEQYF. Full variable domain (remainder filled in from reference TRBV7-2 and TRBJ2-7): GAGVSQSPSNKVTEKGKDVELRCDPISGHTALYWYRQSLGQGLEFLIYFQGNSAPDKSGLPSDRFSAERTGGSVSTLTIQRTQQEDSAVYLCASSLAPGGQDSYEQYFGPGTRLTVT.

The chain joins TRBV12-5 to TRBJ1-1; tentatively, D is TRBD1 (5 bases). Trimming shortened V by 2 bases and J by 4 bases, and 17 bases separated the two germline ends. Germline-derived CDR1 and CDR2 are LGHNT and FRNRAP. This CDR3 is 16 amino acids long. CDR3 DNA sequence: TGTGCTAGTGGTTTGTCAGCGGGGCCCCCGGGCACTGAAGCTTTCTTT. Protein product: CASGLSAGPPGTEAFF.

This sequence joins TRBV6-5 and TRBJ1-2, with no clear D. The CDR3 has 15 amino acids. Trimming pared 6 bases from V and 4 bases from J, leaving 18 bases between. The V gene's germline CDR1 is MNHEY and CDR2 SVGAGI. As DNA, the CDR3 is TGTGCCAGCAGGGAGGACCCTGGAGGGTTCTATGGCTACACCTTC. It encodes CASREDPGGFYGYTF.

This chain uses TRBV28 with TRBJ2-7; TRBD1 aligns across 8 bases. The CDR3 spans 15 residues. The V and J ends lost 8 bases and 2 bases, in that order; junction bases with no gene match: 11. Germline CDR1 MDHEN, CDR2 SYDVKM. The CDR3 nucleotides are TGTGCCAGCGGGGTGCCCGGACAGGGCACCTACGAGCAGTACTTC. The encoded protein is CASGVPGQGTYEQYF.

CDR3 coding DNA: TGTGCCAGCAAGGGGGCCTACTATGGCTACACCTTC. Its protein product is CASKGAYYGYTF. The chain links TRBV2 to TRBJ1-2, with 7 bases lining up with TRBD1. Unmatched junction bases numbered 2, after V lost 7 bases and J lost 3 bases. CDR1 SNHLY and CDR2 FYNNEI come from the germline V gene. The CDR3 totals 12 residues.

In DNA, the CDR3 is TGTGCCAGCAGTTACGTCGGGACAGGGGTTAACACTGAAGCTTTCTTT. This gives the protein CASSYVGTGVNTEAFF. The chain employs TRBV6-5 and TRBJ1-1; 10 nucleotides line up with TRBD1. This CDR3 is 16 amino acids long. V dropped 2 bases and J dropped 2; count of bases not matched to a gene: 5. Germline V gene sequence: CDR1 MNHEY, CDR2 SVGAGI.

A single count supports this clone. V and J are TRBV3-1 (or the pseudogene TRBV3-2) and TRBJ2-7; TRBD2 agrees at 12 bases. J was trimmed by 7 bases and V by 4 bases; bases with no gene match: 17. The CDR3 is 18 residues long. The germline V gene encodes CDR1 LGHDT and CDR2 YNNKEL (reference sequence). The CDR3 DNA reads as TGTGCCAGCAGCCCGACTCCGGGACTAGCGGGTTCTGGGGGGGAGCAGTACTTC. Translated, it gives CASSPTPGLAGSGGEQYF.

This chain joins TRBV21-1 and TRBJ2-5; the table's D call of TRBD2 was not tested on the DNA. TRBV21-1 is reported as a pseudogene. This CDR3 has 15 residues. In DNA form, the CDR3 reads TGTGCCAGCAGCGCAAGGCGGAGGTACCAAGAGACCCAGTACTTC. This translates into CASSARRRYQETQYF.

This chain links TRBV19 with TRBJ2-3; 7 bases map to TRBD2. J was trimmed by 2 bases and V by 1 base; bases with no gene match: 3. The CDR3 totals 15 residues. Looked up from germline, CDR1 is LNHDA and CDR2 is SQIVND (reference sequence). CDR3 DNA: TGTGCCAGTAGTATAGCCGCGGGGGTCACAGATACGCAGTATTTT. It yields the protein CASSIAAGVTDTQYF.

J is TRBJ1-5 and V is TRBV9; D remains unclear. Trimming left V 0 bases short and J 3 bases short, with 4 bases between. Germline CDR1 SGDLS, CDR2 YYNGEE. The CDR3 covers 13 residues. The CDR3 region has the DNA TGTGCCAGCAGCGTAGGCGACAATCAGCCCCAGCATTTT. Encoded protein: CASSVGDNQPQHF.

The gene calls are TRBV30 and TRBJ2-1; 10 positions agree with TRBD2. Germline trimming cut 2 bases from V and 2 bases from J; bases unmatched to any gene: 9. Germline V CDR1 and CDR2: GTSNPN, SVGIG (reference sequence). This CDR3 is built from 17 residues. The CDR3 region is CAWSRPTSGPTYNEQFF. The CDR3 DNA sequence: TGTGCCTGGAGTCGTCCGACTAGCGGGCCAACCTACAATGAGCAGTTCTTC. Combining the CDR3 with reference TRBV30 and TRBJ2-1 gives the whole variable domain SQTIHQWPATLVQPVGSPLSLECTVEGTSNPNLYWYRQAAGRGLQLLFYSVGIGQISSEVPQNLSASRPQDRQFILSSKKLLLSDSGFYLCAWSRPTSGPTYNEQFFGPGTRLTVL.

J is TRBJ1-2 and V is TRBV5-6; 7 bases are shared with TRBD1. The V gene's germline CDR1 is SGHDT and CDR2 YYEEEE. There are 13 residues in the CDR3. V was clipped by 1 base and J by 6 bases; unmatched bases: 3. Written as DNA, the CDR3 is TGTGCCAGCAGCTTGAGGGGACAGAATGGCTACACCTTC. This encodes CASSLRGQNGYTF.

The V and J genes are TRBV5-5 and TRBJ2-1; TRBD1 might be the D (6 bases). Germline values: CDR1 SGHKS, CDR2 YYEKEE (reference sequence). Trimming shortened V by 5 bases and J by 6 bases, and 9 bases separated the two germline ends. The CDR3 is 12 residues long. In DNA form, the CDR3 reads TGTGCCAGCAGTCAACAGGGCAATGAGCAGTTCTTC. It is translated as CASSQQGNEQFF. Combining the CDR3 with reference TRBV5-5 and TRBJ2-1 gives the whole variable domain DAGVTQSPTHLIKTRGQQVTLRCSPISGHKSVSWYQQVLGQGPQFIFQYYEKEERGRGNFPDRFSARQFPNYSSELNVNALLLGDSALYLCASSQQGNEQFFGPGTRLTVL.

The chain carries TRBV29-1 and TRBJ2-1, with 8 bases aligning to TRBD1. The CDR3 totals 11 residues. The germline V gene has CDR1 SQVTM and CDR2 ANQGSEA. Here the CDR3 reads CMGQDYNEQFF. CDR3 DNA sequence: TGCATGGGACAGGATTACAATGAGCAGTTCTTC.